The clone carrying this T cell receptor beta chain has a handful of counts. Its antigen remains unknown. Amplification of TCR beta CDR3 regions was performed using RNA transcripts as template. The TCR CDR3 was amplified in a first-round RT-PCR using the HTBI primer set. TCRdb re-analysed the multiplex PCR reads in MiXCR, keeping a single row per CDR3 protein. The table lists some 350,000 distinct CDR3 sequences, roughly 15% of them singletons. The sample belongs to a study of T cells in Graves' hyperthyroidism and ophthalmopathy. Ophthalmopathy patients showed a Clinical Activity Score of at least 3, NOSPECS grade of at least 4 and duration under 3 months. Uncontrolled infection, other autoimmune disease, pregnancy or lactation excluded patients. Points from the study as a whole: Ophthalmopathy was identified by the model a median about 6.4 months ahead of onset. Expanded thyroid clonotypes (above 0.001) were mostly also found in blood.

This CDR3 has 17 amino acids. CDR1 is DFQATT, CDR2 SNEGSKA, per germline (reference sequence). V lost 0 bases, J lost 0 bases, and 12 bases lay in between. The TCR was taken from a woman in her sixties or seventies with Graves' ophthalmopathy. Sequencing was carried out using blood. The rearrangement links TRBV20-1 to TRBJ1-6; D is possibly TRBD1 (5 bases). CDR3 region: CSARDFRDASYNSPLHF. As DNA, the CDR3 is TGCAGTGCTAGAGATTTTCGGGACGCCTCCTATAATTCACCCCTCCACTTT.